These T cell receptor beta chains were read from a single sample in a study of blood T cell repertoires in COVID-19. Produced via immunoSEQ multiplex PCR; TCRdb's table is partial and in-frame only. The repertoire holds 110,000 or so clones, with over 80% as singletons. Sequenced input: peripheral blood. Every receptor here comes from a human donor in a cohort sampled during active COVID-19. The CDR3 runs from the conserved cysteine through the conserved F or W. Each record gives: clone size, V gene, D gene, J gene, CDR3 DNA, CDR3 protein. The D gene is left open where the match is weak. Clone size appears in some rows only: once, few, many, or a class for an expanded clone.

-,TRBV2,TRBD1,TRBJ2-7,TGTGCCAGCAGGAGGGCTGACAGGGGCCTCGGGCAGTACTTC,CASRRADRGLGQYF
-,TRBV28,TRBD1,TRBJ1-5,TGTGCCAGCAGTCCTACAGGGGTCTTCCCCCCCCAGCATTTT,CASSPTGVFPPQHF
once,TRBV9,-,TRBJ2-1,TGTGCCAGCAGCGGATCTGGGCAGAGCTCCTACAATGAGCAGTTCTTC,CASSGSGQSSYNEQFF
-,TRBV24-1,TRBD2,TRBJ2-2,TGTGCCACCAGTGGAGCGGGAGGGCCGAGCACCGGGGAGCTGTTTTTT,CATSGAGGPSTGELFF
-,TRBV14,-,TRBJ2-5,TGTGCCAGCAGCCTGGCCGCGCTAACAGGGACCCAGTACTTC,CASSLAALTGTQYF
-,TRBV7-9,TRBD1,TRBJ1-1,TGTGCCAGCAGCTCACACAGGGGGCCCCACACTGAAGCTTTCTTT,CASSSHRGPHTEAFF
-,TRBV5-4,TRBD1,TRBJ1-1,TGTGCCAGCAGCCGCGGGACAGGGAGGACTGAAGCTTTCTTT,CASSRGTGRTEAFF
-,TRBV6-5,TRBD1,TRBJ2-7,TGTGCCACCCTCGGGACAGACTACGAGCAGTACTTC,CATLGTDYEQYF
-,TRBV10-1,-,TRBJ2-3,TGCGCCAGCAGTGGGGTTTCGCAGGGGAGAGGTGCAGGGGAGATCCTTGGCACAGATACGCAGTATTTT,CASSGVSQGRGAGEILGTDTQYF
-,TRBV19,TRBD1,TRBJ2-7,TGTGCCAGTAGTATTGACAGGGCTTCCCCCGAGCAGTACTTC,CASSIDRASPEQYF
once,TRBV19,TRBD1,TRBJ2-7,TGTGCCAGCATAGGACAGGGCAGTGACGAGCAGTACTTC,CASIGQGSDEQYF
-,TRBV28,-,TRBJ1-5,TGTGCCAGCAGTTTCAATCGGGGAACCAATCAGCCCCAGCATTTT,CASSFNRGTNQPQHF
-,TRBV9,TRBD2,TRBJ2-3,TGTGCCAGCAGCGTAGTAAGCGGGGGGGCAGATACGCAGTATTTT,CASSVVSGGADTQYF
once,TRBV5-1,TRBD2,TRBJ2-3,TGCGCCAGCAGCTTGAATACGGGCGGGGGGTCCACAGATACGCAGTATTTT,CASSLNTGGGSTDTQYF
-,TRBV2,TRBD1,TRBJ2-7,TGTGCCAGCGGGGAACAGGGGGCGGACCTCTACGAGCAGTACTTC,CASGEQGADLYEQYF
-,TRBV4-3,TRBD2,TRBJ2-7,TGCGCCAGCAGCCAAATCAAAAGGACTAGCGGGAGTTTTGTACACGAGCAGTACTTC,CASSQIKRTSGSFVHEQYF
-,TRBV5-4,-,TRBJ2-1,TGTGCCAGCAGCTTGTACTCCCACAATGAGCAGTTCTTC,CASSLYSHNEQFF
-,TRBV9,TRBD1,TRBJ2-7,TGTGCCAGCAGCGTATCCATCGACAGGGGTTCCTACGAGCAGTACTTC,CASSVSIDRGSYEQYF
-,TRBV7-2,-,TRBJ2-5,TGTGCCAGCAGCTTCCATGAGACCCAGTACTTC,CASSFHETQYF
once,TRBV12-3/TRBV12-4,-,TRBJ1-1,TGTGCCAGCAGTTTACGGGGGAACACTGAAGCTTTCTTT,CASSLRGNTEAFF
-,TRBV5-1,TRBD1,TRBJ1-4,TGCGCCAGCAGCAAACAACCGGGACAGGGGTGGGAAAAACTGTTTTTT,CASSKQPGQGWEKLFF
-,TRBV5-1,-,TRBJ1-6,TGCGCCAGCAGCCCGGGGAGTAGCTCCTATAATTCACCCCTCCACTTT,CASSPGSSSYNSPLHF
-,TRBV4-1,-,TRBJ2-7,TGCGCCAGCAGCCAAGCAGGGATCGACGAGCAGTACTTC,CASSQAGIDEQYF
-,TRBV18,-,TRBJ1-1,TGTGCCAGCTCACCAAAAATCCGTGGTAAAGCGAACACTGAAGCTTTCTTT,CASSPKIRGKANTEAFF
-,TRBV27,TRBD2,TRBJ2-3,TGTGCCAGCAGTTCAGGGGCGGGAGGGCCTATGTGGTCCATCACGCAGTATTTT,CASSSGAGGPMWSITQYF
-,TRBV27,-,TRBJ2-5,TGTGCCAGCAGCCGCGGGACAGTGTACCAAGAGACCCAGTACTTC,CASSRGTVYQETQYF
-,TRBV7-3,-,TRBJ2-3,TGTGCCAGCAGCTTATCCCCGGGGTCCCAAGATACGCAGTATTTT,CASSLSPGSQDTQYF
-,TRBV24-1,TRBD1,TRBJ1-2,TGTGCCACCAGTGATCCCTTGACAGGGTACTTCTTC,CATSDPLTGYFF
-,TRBV5-6,-,TRBJ2-5,TGTGCCAGCAGCTTGAGGGGGACCCAGTACTTC,CASSLRGTQYF
-,TRBV7-2,TRBD2,TRBJ2-1,TGTGCCAGCAGCTCAAAAACGACTAGCGTCAGCTCCTACAATGAGCAGTTCTTC,CASSSKTTSVSSYNEQFF
-,TRBV18,-,TRBJ2-6,TGTGCCAGCTCTCCCGGGAGCTCTGGGGCCAACGTCCTGACTTTC,CASSPGSSGANVLTF
once,TRBV28,TRBD1,TRBJ2-7,TGTGCCAGCAGTTCCTATTGGGACAGGGAGAGGACCCGAGCTCCTACGGGGTCCTACGAGCAGTACTTC,CASSSYWDRERTRAPTGSYEQYF
-,TRBV6-5,-,TRBJ2-1,TGTGCCAGCAGGACAGGGGAGGGCCTAAATGAGCAGTTCTTC,CASRTGEGLNEQFF
-,TRBV10-3,-,TRBJ1-2,TGTGCCATCAGTGGTTATAACTATGGCTACACCTTC,CAISGYNYGYTF
-,TRBV7-9,-,TRBJ2-1,TGTGCCAGCACCCAGGTAAAGGGGAATGAGCAGTTCTTC,CASTQVKGNEQFF
-,TRBV11-3,TRBD2,TRBJ2-2,TGTGCCAGCAGCTTATTAGGCCCTACTAGCGGGAGTCCCGGGGAGCTGTTTTTT,CASSLLGPTSGSPGELFF
once,TRBV5-1,-,TRBJ1-2,TGCGCCAGCAGCTTAGGGGAAAACGGCTACACCTTC,CASSLGENGYTF
once,TRBV10-3,TRBD1,TRBJ1-5,TGTGCCATCGGGGTGGGGGGACAGGGAGGTTCAGGCAATCAGCCCCAGCATTTT,CAIGVGGQGGSGNQPQHF
-,TRBV5-4,-,TRBJ1-2,TGTGCCAGCAGCTTGGAAGGGGATGCCTATGGCTACACCTTC,CASSLEGDAYGYTF
-,TRBV6-6,-,TRBJ1-4,TGTGCCAGCAGTTTCCCCGAGGGTCGGGAAAAACTGTTTTTT,CASSFPEGREKLFF
-,TRBV5-6,-,TRBJ1-1,TGTGCCAGCAGCTTAAGGGGGTTCGGTGCGGACACTGAAGCTTTCTTT,CASSLRGFGADTEAFF
-,TRBV2,-,TRBJ1-5,TGTGCCAGCAGCCCCACAAGTAGCAATCAGCCCCAGCATTTT,CASSPTSSNQPQHF
once,TRBV29-1,TRBD1,TRBJ1-1,TGCAGCGTCCACAGGGGGAACACTGAAGCTTTCTTT,CSVHRGNTEAFF
-,TRBV19,TRBD1,TRBJ1-2,TGTGCCAGTATTAGGCGACAGGGGACTATCTATGGCTACACCTTC,CASIRRQGTIYGYTF
-,TRBV5-4,-,TRBJ1-1,TGTGCCAGCAGCTTGGGGCCAGGGGTGAACACTGAAGCTTTCTTT,CASSLGPGVNTEAFF
-,TRBV3-1/TRBV3-2,TRBD1,TRBJ1-4,TGTGCCAGCAGCCAAGGTGGACAGGAGTATATTGAAAAACTGTTTTTT,CASSQGGQEYIEKLFF
once,TRBV7-6,TRBD2,TRBJ2-1,TGTGCCAGCAGCACTCGGACTAGCGGGAACAATGAGCAGTTCTTC,CASSTRTSGNNEQFF
-,TRBV10-3,TRBD1,TRBJ1-1,TGTGCCATCAGTGAGTCGACAGGGGGAGCTTTCTTT,CAISESTGGAFF